This TCR beta chain was captured in a study of T cell responses to AZD1222 COVID-19 vaccine. This clone was seen only a few times. V lost 2 bases to trimming and J lost 4 bases; unmatched junction nucleotides: 5. Germline V gives CDR1 KGHSH, CDR2 LQKENI. CDR3 length: 14 residues. Repertoires were generated with immunoSEQ multiplex PCR, while TCRdb's copy carries only in-frame clones and drops some. The repertoire holds 130,000 to 150,000 clones, roughly 90% seen once, with under 7% in the top ten. The sample in question was peripheral blood, obtained 28 days after the second dose of the MenACWY control vaccine. The receptor was isolated from an adult who received the MenACWY meningococcal vaccine as a control. V and J are TRBV18 and TRBJ2-7; 7 bases line up with TRBD2. CDR3 region: CASSPFGEGYEQYF. The CDR3 DNA reads TGTGCCAGCTCACCATTCGGGGAGGGGTACGAGCAGTACTTC.